This T cell receptor (beta chain) is drawn from a study of blood T cell repertoires in COVID-19. Study-level background: Samples representing acute and convalescent COVID-19 were sourced from the United States, Italy and Spain. From T cells, B-cell-depleted T cells, or PBMCs came the material, which was cDNA or gDNA.

Repertoires were generated with immunoSEQ multiplex PCR, while TCRdb's copy carries only in-frame clones and drops some. The table includes a few hundred thousand clones, just over 85% detected once. CDR1 is SGHNT, CDR2 YYREEE, per germline (reference sequence). V dropped 4 bases and J dropped 2; count of bases not matched to a gene: 10. The CDR3 covers 16 residues. Self-reported history from a screening survey and questionnaire set each donor's cohort. The receptor was derived from a woman aged 18-29 years who had recovered from COVID-19. V and J are TRBV5-4 and TRBJ2-7, with 9 bases that match TRBD2. The specimen was PBMCs or T cells enriched from blood (not recorded which). The CDR3 DNA reads as TGTGCCAGCAGCAAGGGGGGGGCTAGCGGGACCTACGAGCAGTACTTC. It yields the protein CASSKGGASGTYEQYF. Filled out from reference TRBV5-4 and TRBJ2-7, the complete variable domain reads ETGVTQSPTHLIKTRGQQVTLRCSSQSGHNTVSWYQQALGQGPQFIFQYYREEENGRGNFPPRFSGLQFPNYSSELNVNALELDDSALYLCASSKGGASGTYEQYFGPGTRLTVT.